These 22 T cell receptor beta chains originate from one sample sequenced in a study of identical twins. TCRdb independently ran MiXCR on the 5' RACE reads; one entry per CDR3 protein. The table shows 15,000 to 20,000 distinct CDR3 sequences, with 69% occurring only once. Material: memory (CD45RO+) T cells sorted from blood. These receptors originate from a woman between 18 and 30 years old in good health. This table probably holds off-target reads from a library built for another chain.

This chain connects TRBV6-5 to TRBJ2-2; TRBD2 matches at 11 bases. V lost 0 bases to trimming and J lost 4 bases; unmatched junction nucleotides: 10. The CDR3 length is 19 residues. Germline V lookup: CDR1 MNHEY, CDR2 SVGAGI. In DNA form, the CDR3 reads TGTGCCAGCAGTTACTCGAAAGGAGGACTAGCGGGCGCCACCGGGGAGCTGTTTTTT. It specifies CASSYSKGGLAGATGELFF.

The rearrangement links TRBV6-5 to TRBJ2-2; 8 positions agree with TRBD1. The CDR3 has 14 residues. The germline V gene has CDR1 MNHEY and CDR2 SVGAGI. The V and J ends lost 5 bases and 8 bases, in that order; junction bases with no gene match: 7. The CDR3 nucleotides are TGTGCCAGCAGTCGTACTGACAGGGGTGGGGAGCTGTTTTTT. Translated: CASSRTDRGGELFF.

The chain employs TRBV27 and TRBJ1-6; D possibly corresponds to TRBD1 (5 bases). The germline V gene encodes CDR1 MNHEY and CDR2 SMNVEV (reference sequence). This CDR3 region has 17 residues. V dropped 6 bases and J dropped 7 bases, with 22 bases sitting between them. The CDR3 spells CASRPTPGPTRNSPLHF. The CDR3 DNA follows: TGTGCCAGCAGGCCAACACCGGGACCAACGCGCAATTCACCCCTCCACTTT.

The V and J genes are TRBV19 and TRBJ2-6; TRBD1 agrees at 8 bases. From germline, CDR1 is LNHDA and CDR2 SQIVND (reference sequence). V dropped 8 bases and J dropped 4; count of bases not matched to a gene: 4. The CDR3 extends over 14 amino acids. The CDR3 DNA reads TGTGCCAGTCGGGGACAGGCAGGGGCCAACGTCCTGACTTTC. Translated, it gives CASRGQAGANVLTF.

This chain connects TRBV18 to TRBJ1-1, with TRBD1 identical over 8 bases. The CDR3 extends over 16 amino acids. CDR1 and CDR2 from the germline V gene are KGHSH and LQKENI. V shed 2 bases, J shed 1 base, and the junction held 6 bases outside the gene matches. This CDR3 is CASSPSQGAWNTEAFF. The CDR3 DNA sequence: TGTGCCAGCTCACCATCGCAGGGGGCCTGGAACACTGAAGCTTTCTTT.

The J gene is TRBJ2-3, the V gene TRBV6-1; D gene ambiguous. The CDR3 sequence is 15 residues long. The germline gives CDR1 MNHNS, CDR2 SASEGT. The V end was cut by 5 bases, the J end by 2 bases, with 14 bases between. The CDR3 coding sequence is TGTGCCAGCAGTCCCCTAGGCTTGGTCACAGATACGCAGTATTTT. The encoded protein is CASSPLGLVTDTQYF.

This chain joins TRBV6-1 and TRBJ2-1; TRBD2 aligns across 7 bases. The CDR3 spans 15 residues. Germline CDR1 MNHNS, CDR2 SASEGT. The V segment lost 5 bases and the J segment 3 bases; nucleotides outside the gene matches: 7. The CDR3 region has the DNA TGTGCCAGCAGTACCTCCTTAGCGGGCTACAATGAGCAGTTCTTC. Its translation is CASSTSLAGYNEQFF.

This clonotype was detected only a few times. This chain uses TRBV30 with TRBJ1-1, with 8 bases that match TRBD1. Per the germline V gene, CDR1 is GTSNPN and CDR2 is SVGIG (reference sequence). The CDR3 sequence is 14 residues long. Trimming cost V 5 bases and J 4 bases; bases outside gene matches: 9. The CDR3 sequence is CAWGPDGQGTEAFF. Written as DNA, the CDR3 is TGTGCCTGGGGACCTGACGGACAGGGCACTGAAGCTTTCTTT.

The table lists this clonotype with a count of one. DNA of the CDR3: TGTGCCAGCTCACCAGGACGTCTACCCTACGAGCAGTACTTC. Protein sequence: CASSPGRLPYEQYF. This chain links TRBV18 with TRBJ2-7; no reliable D call. Germline values: CDR1 KGHSH, CDR2 LQKENI. Trimming took off 2 bases at V and 2 bases at J, with 10 bases between the two ends. This CDR3 has 14 amino acids.

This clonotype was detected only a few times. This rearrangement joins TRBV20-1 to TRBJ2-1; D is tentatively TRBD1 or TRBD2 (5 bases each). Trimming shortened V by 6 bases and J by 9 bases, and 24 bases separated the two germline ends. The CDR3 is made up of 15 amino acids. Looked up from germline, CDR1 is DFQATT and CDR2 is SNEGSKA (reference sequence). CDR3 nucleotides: TGCAGTGCGGATCGACCGGGACCCTCTCCTGGTGAGCAGTTCTTC. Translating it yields CSADRPGPSPGEQFF.

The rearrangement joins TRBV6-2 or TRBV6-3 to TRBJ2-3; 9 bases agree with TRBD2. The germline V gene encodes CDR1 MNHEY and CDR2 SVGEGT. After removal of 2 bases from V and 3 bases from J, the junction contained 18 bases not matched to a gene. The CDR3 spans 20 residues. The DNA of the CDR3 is TGTGCCAGCAGTTACCCGATTGCGGGGGGGAATATCAAAACGACAGATACGCAGTATTTT. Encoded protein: CASSYPIAGGNIKTTDTQYF.

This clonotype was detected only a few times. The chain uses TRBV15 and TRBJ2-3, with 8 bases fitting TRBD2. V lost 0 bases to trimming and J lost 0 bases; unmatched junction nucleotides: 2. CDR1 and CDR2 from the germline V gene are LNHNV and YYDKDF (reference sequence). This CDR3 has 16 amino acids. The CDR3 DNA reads TGTGCCACCAGCAGAGATGGGACTAGAAGCACAGATACGCAGTATTTT. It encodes CATSRDGTRSTDTQYF.

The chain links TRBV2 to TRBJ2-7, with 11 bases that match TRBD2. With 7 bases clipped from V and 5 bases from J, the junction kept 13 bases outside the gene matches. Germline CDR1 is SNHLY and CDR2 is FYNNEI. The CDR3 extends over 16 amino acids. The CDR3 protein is CASNSPTSGRTHEQYF. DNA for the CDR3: TGTGCCAGCAATTCCCCTACTAGCGGGAGAACCCACGAGCAGTACTTC.

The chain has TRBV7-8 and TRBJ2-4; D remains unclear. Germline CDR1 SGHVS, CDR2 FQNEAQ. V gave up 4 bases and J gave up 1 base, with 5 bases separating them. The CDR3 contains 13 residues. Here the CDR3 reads CASSSEAKNIQYF. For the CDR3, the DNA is TGTGCCAGCAGCTCCGAGGCCAAAAACATTCAGTACTTC.

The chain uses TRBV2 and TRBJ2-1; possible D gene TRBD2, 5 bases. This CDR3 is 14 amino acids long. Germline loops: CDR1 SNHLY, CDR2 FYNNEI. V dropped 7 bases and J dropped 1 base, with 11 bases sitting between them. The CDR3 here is CASTYRTSYNEQFF. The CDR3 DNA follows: TGTGCCAGCACTTATAGGACTTCCTACAATGAGCAGTTCTTC.

The chain's CDR3 is CSVGGGNYNEQFF. The CDR3 nucleotides are TGCAGCGTTGGGGGGGGCAACTACAATGAGCAGTTCTTC. V usage is TRBV29-1 and J usage is TRBJ2-1; a possible D gene is TRBD2 (7 bases). Trimming removed 4 bases at V and 3 bases at J, with 10 bases between. Germline V gives CDR1 SQVTM, CDR2 ANQGSEA. This CDR3 contains 13 residues.

CDR3 nucleotide sequence: TGCAGTGCTAGAGTGACTAGCGGATTAACAGATACGCAGTATTTT. Amino acid sequence: CSARVTSGLTDTQYF. V is TRBV20-1 and J is TRBJ2-3; 9 nucleotides match TRBD2. J lost 3 bases, V lost 1 base, and 5 bases had no gene match. The CDR3 has 15 amino acids. CDR1 is DFQATT, CDR2 SNEGSKA, per germline (reference sequence).

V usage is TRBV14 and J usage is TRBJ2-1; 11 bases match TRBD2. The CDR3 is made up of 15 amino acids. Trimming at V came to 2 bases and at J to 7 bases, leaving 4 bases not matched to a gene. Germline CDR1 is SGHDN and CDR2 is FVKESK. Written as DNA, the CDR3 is TGTGCCAGCAGCCAAACTAGCGGGAGAAAAAATGAGCAGTTCTTC. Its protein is CASSQTSGRKNEQFF.

The CDR3 spells CASSLWGMNTEAFF. CDR3 bases: TGTGCCAGCAGCTTATGGGGGATGAACACTGAAGCTTTCTTT. The chain links TRBV11-2 to TRBJ1-1; weak D call: TRBD1 (5 bases). This CDR3 comprises 14 residues. V lost 2 bases to trimming and J lost 0 bases, with 7 bases between them. CDR1 and CDR2 (germline): SGHAT, FQNNGV.

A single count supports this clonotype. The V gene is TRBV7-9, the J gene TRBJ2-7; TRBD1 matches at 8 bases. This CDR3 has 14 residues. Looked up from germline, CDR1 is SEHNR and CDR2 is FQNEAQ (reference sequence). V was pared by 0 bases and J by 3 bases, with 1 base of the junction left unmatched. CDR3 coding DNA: TGTGCCAGCAGCTTAGCGGGGACAGGCTACGAGCAGTACTTC. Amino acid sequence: CASSLAGTGYEQYF.

Here the CDR3 reads CASSPQGGGANVLTF. In nucleotides, the CDR3 is TGTGCCAGCAGCCCACAGGGGGGGGGGGCCAACGTCCTGACTTTC. The chain links TRBV7-2 to TRBJ2-6; possibly TRBD1 for D (8 bases). CDR1 is SGHTA and CDR2 is FQGNSA in the germline V gene. Trimming removed 5 bases from V and 4 bases from J, with 12 bases in between. The CDR3 has 15 residues.

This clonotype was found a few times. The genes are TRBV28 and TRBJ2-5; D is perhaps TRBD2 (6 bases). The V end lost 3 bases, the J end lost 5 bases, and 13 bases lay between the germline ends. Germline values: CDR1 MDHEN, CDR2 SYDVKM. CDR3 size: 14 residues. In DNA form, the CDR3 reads TGTGCCAGCAGTTTGATCGGAGGGGAGGAGACCCAGTACTTC. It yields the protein CASSLIGGEETQYF. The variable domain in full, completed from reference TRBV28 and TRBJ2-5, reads DVKVTQSSRYLVKRTGEKVFLECVQDMDHENMFWYRQDPGLGLRLIYFSYDVKMKEKGDIPEGYSVSREKKERFSLILESASTNQTSMYLCASSLIGGEETQYFGPGTRLLVL.